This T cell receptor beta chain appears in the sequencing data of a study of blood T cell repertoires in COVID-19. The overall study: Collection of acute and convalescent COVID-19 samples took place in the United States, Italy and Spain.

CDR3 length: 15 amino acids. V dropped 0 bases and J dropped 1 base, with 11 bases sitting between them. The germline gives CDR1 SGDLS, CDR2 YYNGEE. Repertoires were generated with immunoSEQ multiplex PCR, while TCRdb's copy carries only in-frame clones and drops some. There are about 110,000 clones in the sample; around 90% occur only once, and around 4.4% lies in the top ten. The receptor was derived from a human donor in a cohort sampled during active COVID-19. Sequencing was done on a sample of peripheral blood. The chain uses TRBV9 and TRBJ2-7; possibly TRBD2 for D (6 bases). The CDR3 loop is CASSVDVGGSYEQYF. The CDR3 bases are TGTGCCAGCAGCGTAGATGTGGGGGGATCCTACGAGCAGTACTTC.